This T cell receptor beta chain was retrieved from a study of blood T cell repertoires in COVID-19. Study details: There were acute and convalescent COVID-19 samples, and they came from the United States, Italy and Spain. Nucleic acid was either cDNA or gDNA, and it came from T cells, B-cell-depleted T cells, or PBMCs.

Some clones are missing from TCRdb's copy, which holds only in-frame ones; the method was immunoSEQ multiplex PCR. The sample includes tens of thousands of clones, less than 95% of them seen just once. Patients at the Seattle site were enrolled during active infection and followed longitudinally. V lost 2 bases and J lost 0; bases outside the gene matches: 2. CDR1 and CDR2 (germline): SGHDT, YYEEEE. The CDR3 length is 17 residues. This chain joins TRBV5-6 and TRBJ2-6; the match to TRBD2 covers 10 bases. The sample was peripheral blood. This TCR was recovered from a man aged 18 to 29 with COVID-19, enrolled during active disease. CDR3 in DNA: TGTGCCAGCAGCTTAGCGGGAGGGTACTCTGGGGCCAACGTCCTGACTTTC. Protein sequence: CASSLAGGYSGANVLTF.